These 9 T cell receptor beta chains share one sample of origin, sequenced in a study of shared clonotypes between healthy human individuals. Some clones are missing from TCRdb's copy, which holds only in-frame ones; the method was immunoSEQ multiplex PCR. The sample carries approximately 980,000 clones, around three quarters recorded once. Sequenced: memory CD4+ T cells sorted from blood. Subset given: CD45RA-negative fraction. The receptors were gathered from a man aged 18 to 30 in good health.

The chain is built from TRBV23-1 and TRBJ2-7; D not resolved. TRBV23-1 belongs to the ORF category, with a function that is uncertain. Trimming shortened V by 3 bases and J by 0 bases, and 9 bases separated the two germline ends. The CDR3 is 14 amino acids. The CDR3 spells CASSHSGSSYEQYF. CDR3 coding DNA: TGCGCCAGCAGTCACTCAGGCAGCTCCTACGAGCAGTACTTC.

This clone was counted only a few times. The genes are TRBV7-2 and TRBJ2-7, with 9 bases identical to TRBD2. Per the germline V gene, CDR1 is SGHTA and CDR2 is FQGNSA. This CDR3 comprises 16 residues. Trimming took 5 bases from V and 2 from J; bases not matched to a gene: 10. The CDR3 loop reads CASSALIAGVTYEQYF. The CDR3 DNA reads TGTGCCAGCAGCGCCCTCATAGCGGGAGTAACCTACGAGCAGTACTTC.

The V call is TRBV19, the J call TRBJ2-2; D could derive from TRBD1 or TRBD2 (6 bases each). This CDR3 has 16 residues. CDR1 is LNHDA and CDR2 is SQIVND in the germline V gene (reference sequence). V gave up 5 bases and J gave up 5 bases, with 18 bases separating them. CDR3 region: CASSVSKGGGTGELFF. The CDR3 DNA reads TGTGCCAGTAGTGTGTCTAAAGGGGGAGGTACCGGGGAGCTGTTTTTT.

CDR3 loop: CASSFADFSVLHF. CDR3 DNA: TGTGCCAGCAGTTTTGCCGACTTTAGTGTCCTCCACTTT. V is TRBV11-2 and J is TRBJ1-6; D uncertain. In germline, CDR1 is SGHAT, CDR2 FQNNGV. The CDR3 runs to 13 residues. Trimming pared 6 bases from V and 15 bases from J, leaving 18 bases between. Looking up the rest from reference TRBV11-2 and TRBJ1-6 gives the full variable domain: EAGVAQSPRYKIIEKRQSVAFWCNPISGHATLYWYQQILGQGPKLLIQFQNNGVVDDSQLPKDRFSAERLKGVDSTLKIQPAKLEDSAVYLCASSFADFSVLHFGNGTRLTVT.

V and J are TRBV7-2 and TRBJ2-7, with TRBD2 identical over 12 bases. After removal of 4 bases from V and 2 bases from J, the junction contained 9 bases not matched to a gene. The CDR3 has 17 amino acids. The germline V gene encodes CDR1 SGHTA and CDR2 FQGNSA. The CDR3 DNA reads as TGTGCCAGCAGCTCACGCCTCACTAGCGGGGGGACCTACGAGCAGTACTTC. It yields the protein CASSSRLTSGGTYEQYF.

The rearrangement uses TRBV25-1 and TRBJ2-7, with D tentatively TRBD2 (5 bases). Trimming left V 1 base short and J 9 bases short, with 22 bases between. The CDR3 extends over 16 amino acids. Looked up from germline, CDR1 is MGHDK and CDR2 is SYGVNS. The CDR3: CASSEWREGNRNRQYF. The DNA for the CDR3 is TGTGCCAGCAGTGAATGGCGTGAGGGTAATCGGAATAGGCAGTACTTC.

The V gene is TRBV11-2, the J gene TRBJ1-3; 9 bases match TRBD1. Germline CDR1 SGHAT, CDR2 FQNNGV. CDR3 size: 18 residues. Trimming cost V 2 bases and J 3 bases; bases outside gene matches: 11. CDR3 in amino acids: CASSLSWGQGLDGNTIYF. The CDR3 DNA reads TGTGCCAGCAGCTTAAGCTGGGGACAGGGACTGGATGGAAACACCATATATTTT.

The chain joins TRBV7-2 to TRBJ2-3, with 8 nucleotides matching TRBD2. The CDR3 extends over 15 amino acids. CDR1 is SGHTA and CDR2 is FQGNSA in the germline V gene. V trimming: 2 bases; J trimming: 5 bases; junction bases outside the gene matches: 6. The CDR3 sequence: CASSLTGGPRDTQYF. The CDR3 DNA sequence: TGTGCCAGCAGCTTAACGGGAGGGCCAAGAGATACGCAGTATTTT.

The rearrangement uses TRBV4-3 and TRBJ2-4, with 9 positions matching TRBD2. CDR1 and CDR2 (germline): LGHNA, YSLEER. The CDR3 has 20 residues. Losses at the gene ends were 0 bases for V and 1 base for J; bases not matched to a gene: 13. The CDR3 DNA is TGCGCCAGCAGCCAAGAAGCAGACTATAGCGGGAGCTCGGCCAAAAACATTCAGTACTTC. Residues: CASSQEADYSGSSAKNIQYF.